A single T cell receptor beta chain is shown here with its context. The data were taken from a study of OX40 agonist ivuxolimab in advanced cancers. TCRdb keeps only in-frame clones here, not all; method: immunoSEQ multiplex PCR. This sample has about 86,000 clones, with around nine tenths found just once. This receptor was taken from an adult with an advanced solid tumor such as melanoma, head and neck, liver or kidney cancer. The sequencing here drew on CD4+ or CD8+ T cells sorted from blood, taken in a trial of the OX40 agonist ivuxolimab.

CDR3 amino acids: CASSDRTGSSYEQYF. The CDR3 coding sequence is TGCGCCAGCAGTGATCGAACAGGTTCCTCCTACGAGCAGTACTTC. The chain joins TRBV10-2 to TRBJ2-7; possibly TRBD1 for D (5 bases). This CDR3 is built from 15 residues. V gave up 3 bases and J gave up 0 bases, with 12 bases separating them. Looked up from germline, CDR1 is WSHSY and CDR2 is SAAADI.